This T cell receptor beta chain stems from a study of cytomegalovirus exposure and HLA in healthy donors. The wider study: Counted in an early data release were roughly 81 million unique TCRs from HLA-typed donors.

Vbeta (60) and Jbeta (13) primers were used in the PCR. Assay: immunoSEQ multiplex PCR; the TCRdb copy retains only in-frame clones and omits some. Here the sample table reports under 200,000 clones. With respect to this clone: The antigen remains undetermined.

Study results and caveats: Across donors, most TCRs were seen rarely, yet some public ones were widespread. Differences between HLA loci emerged in a later analysis of TCR association rates, with DRB1 most and HLA-C fewest. In vitro confirmation showed three CMV-associated chains to be CMV antigen specific.

The V gene's germline CDR1 is LNHDA and CDR2 SQIVND (reference sequence). Trimming took 8 bases from V and 8 from J, leaving 24 bases between them. The CDR3 has 16 residues. Material for sequencing was PBMCs. The TCR was taken from a young man in good health and CMV-seronegative. V gene TRBV19 combines with J gene TRBJ2-2; tentatively, D is TRBD2 (5 bases). This chain's CDR3 is CASRLGGFSAGGELFF. The CDR3 coding sequence is TGTGCCAGTCGTCTGGGCGGGTTCTCCGCCGGTGGGGAGCTGTTTTTT.